This TCR beta chain was sequenced for a study of graft-versus-host responses after intestinal transplantation. Study information: Among the recipients, all got anti-thymocyte globulin induction and then tacrolimus and steroids for approximately 3 years. Study results and caveats: Recipient marrow held GvH clones, some first seen in ileum or blood.

About this clone: Its antigen is undetermined.

TCRdb keeps only in-frame clones here, not all; method: immunoSEQ multiplex PCR. This sample has around 90,000 clones, with just under 95% found just once. The CDR3 runs 16 residues. Trimming took 4 bases from V and 3 from J, leaving 17 bases between them. Germline CDR1 is SGDLS and CDR2 is YYNGEE. V and J are TRBV9 and TRBJ2-1; D is possibly TRBD1 or TRBD2 (7 bases each). This receptor was identified in a human donor who received an intestinal transplant. This specimen consisted of unstimulated CD4+ T cells sorted from spleen or lymph node cells, obtained before intestinal transplant. The CDR3 DNA reads TGTGCCAGCAGCCCAGGGGGGGGAGTTAACTACAATGAGCAGTTCTTC. This encodes CASSPGGGVNYNEQFF.